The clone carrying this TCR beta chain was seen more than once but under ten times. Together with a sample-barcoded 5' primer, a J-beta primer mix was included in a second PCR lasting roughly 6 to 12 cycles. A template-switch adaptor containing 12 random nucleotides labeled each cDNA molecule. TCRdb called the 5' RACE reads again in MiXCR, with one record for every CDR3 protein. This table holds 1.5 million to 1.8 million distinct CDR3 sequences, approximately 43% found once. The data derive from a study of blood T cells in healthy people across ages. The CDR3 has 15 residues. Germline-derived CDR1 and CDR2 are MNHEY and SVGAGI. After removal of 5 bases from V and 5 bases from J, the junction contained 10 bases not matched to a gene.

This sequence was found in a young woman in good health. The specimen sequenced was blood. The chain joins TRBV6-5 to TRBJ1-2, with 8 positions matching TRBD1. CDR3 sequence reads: CASSNDRGESYGYTF. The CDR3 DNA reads TGTGCCAGCAGTAATGACAGGGGAGAAAGTTATGGCTACACCTTC.